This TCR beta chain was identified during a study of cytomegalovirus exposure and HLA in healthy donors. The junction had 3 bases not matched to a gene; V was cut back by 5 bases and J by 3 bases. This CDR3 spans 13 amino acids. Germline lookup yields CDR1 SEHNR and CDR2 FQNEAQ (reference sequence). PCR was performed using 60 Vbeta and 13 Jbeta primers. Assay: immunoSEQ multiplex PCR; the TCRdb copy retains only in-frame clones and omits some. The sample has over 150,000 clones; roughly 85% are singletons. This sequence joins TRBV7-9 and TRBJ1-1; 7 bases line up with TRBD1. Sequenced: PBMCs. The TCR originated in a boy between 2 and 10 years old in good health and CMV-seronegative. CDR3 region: CASSVQGYTEAFF. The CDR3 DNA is TGTGCCAGCAGCGTACAGGGGTACACTGAAGCTTTCTTT.